This passage covers 31 T cell receptor beta chains from one sample sequenced in a study of blood T cell repertoires in COVID-19. Sequencing was performed with immunoSEQ multiplex PCR; in TCRdb, only in-frame clones are kept and a portion is missing. Of some 20,000 clones in the sample, about 92% were seen once. Sequenced material: peripheral blood. Receptor source: a man between 70 and 80 years old with acute or convalescent COVID-19.

This chain joins TRBV7-6 and TRBJ2-2; 14 bases fit TRBD2. The CDR3 totals 16 residues. V lost 5 bases and J lost 6; bases outside the gene matches: 5. The germline gives CDR1 SGHVS, CDR2 FNYEAQ. The CDR3 reads CASSARGLAGAGELFF. The CDR3 bases are TGTGCCAGCAGCGCCCGGGGACTAGCGGGAGCCGGGGAGCTGTTTTTT.

The chain joins TRBV18 to TRBJ2-3, with a weak D call TRBD1 (6 bases). V gave up 1 base and J gave up 4 bases, with 12 bases separating them. This CDR3 region has 15 residues. The germline CDR1 and CDR2 sequences are KGHSH and LQKENI. CDR3 coding DNA: TGTGCCAGCTCACCACGGGGGCCTCCCCCAGATACGCAGTATTTT. Translating it yields CASSPRGPPPDTQYF.

The chain joins TRBV24-1 to TRBJ2-2; 7 bases line up with TRBD1. This CDR3 has 15 residues. The germline V gene has CDR1 KGHDR and CDR2 SFDVKD. Germline trimming cut 4 bases from V and 6 bases from J; bases unmatched to any gene: 7. The CDR3 protein is CATSDPGQIPGELFF. Here the CDR3 DNA reads TGTGCCACCAGTGACCCGGGACAGATCCCCGGGGAGCTGTTTTTT.

The J gene is TRBJ1-3, the V gene TRBV18, with D unclear. The CDR3 runs 16 residues. V shed 1 base and J shed 4 bases, with 14 bases lying between them. Germline V CDR1 and CDR2: KGHSH, LQKENI. In DNA, the CDR3 is TGTGCCAGCTCACCACTGTCCGACACACACGGAAACACCATATATTTT. This translates into CASSPLSDTHGNTIYF.

The chain links TRBV25-1 to TRBJ1-4; D is possibly TRBD1 (6 bases). The CDR3 has 15 amino acids. CDR1 and CDR2 (germline): MGHDK, SYGVNS. The V and J ends lost 3 bases and 5 bases respectively, with 13 bases between them. CDR3 amino acids: CASSDRTAPNEKLFF. CDR3 DNA: TGTGCCAGCAGTGATCGGACAGCGCCCAATGAAAAACTGTTTTTT.

This chain links TRBV10-3 with TRBJ2-2; 8 bases fit TRBD1. CDR1 and CDR2 (germline): ENHRY, SYGVKD. The CDR3 runs to 16 residues. V lost 4 bases to trimming and J lost 3 bases; unmatched junction nucleotides: 7. CDR3 in DNA: TGTGCCATCAGTGGACAAACAGGGGGGTACACCGGGGAGCTGTTTTTT. Protein product: CAISGQTGGYTGELFF.

The V and J genes are TRBV19 and TRBJ2-1; 8 nucleotides match TRBD1. The trim removed 5 bases at V and 1 base at J, leaving 7 bases unmatched. The germline V gene encodes CDR1 LNHDA and CDR2 SQIVND (reference sequence). This CDR3 has 16 amino acids. Here the CDR3 DNA reads TGTGCCAGTAGTCCGGCGGGACAGGTATCCTACAATGAGCAGTTCTTC. As protein: CASSPAGQVSYNEQFF.

This clone was seen only once. This sequence joins TRBV5-8 and TRBJ1-2; possible D gene TRBD1, 5 bases. Germline V CDR1 and CDR2: SGHTS, YDEGEE. Trimming shortened V by 3 bases and J by 5 bases, and 11 bases separated the two germline ends. The CDR3 spans 13 residues. Here the CDR3 DNA reads TGTGCCAGCAGCTCCTTTACAGGTTATGGCTACACCTTC. Translating it yields CASSSFTGYGYTF.

V and J are TRBV7-6 and TRBJ2-2; D uncertain. The germline gives CDR1 SGHVS, CDR2 FNYEAQ. Deletions cut 5 bases from V and 1 base from J, with 11 bases between. The CDR3 has 15 amino acids. This chain's CDR3 is CASSPAVLNTGELFF. CDR3 DNA: TGTGCCAGCAGCCCCGCTGTACTGAACACCGGGGAGCTGTTTTTT.

V usage is TRBV5-1 and J usage is TRBJ2-1; 11 nucleotides align to TRBD2. J lost 7 bases, V lost 7 bases, and 7 bases had no gene match. The germline gives CDR1 SGHRS, CDR2 YFSETQ. The CDR3 is 14 residues long. CDR3 coding DNA: TGCGCCAGCTATAGCGGGGGGGCTGAGAATGAGCAGTTCTTC. It translates to CASYSGGAENEQFF.

The chain joins TRBV3-1 (or the pseudogene TRBV3-2) to TRBJ1-3, with D maybe TRBD1 (5 bases). Trimming removed 1 base at V and 0 bases at J, with 13 bases between. Germline assignment: CDR1 LGHDT and CDR2 YNNKEL (reference sequence). There are 17 residues in the CDR3. CDR3 DNA sequence: TGTGCCAGCAGCCAAGTACTGGGGACTAACTCTGGAAACACCATATATTTT. This gives the protein CASSQVLGTNSGNTIYF.

This chain connects TRBV19 to TRBJ2-2; 10 bases line up with TRBD1. Per germline, CDR1 LNHDA and CDR2 SQIVND (reference sequence). The junction had 6 bases not matched to a gene; V was cut back by 7 bases and J by 4 bases. The CDR3 covers 15 residues. CDR3 sequence (DNA): TGTGCCAGTACAGACAGGGGGCGCGTCACCGGGGAGCTGTTTTTT. Protein sequence: CASTDRGRVTGELFF.

This clone has a single count. V gene TRBV11-3 combines with J gene TRBJ1-1; 7 positions agree with TRBD1. V trimming: 5 bases; J trimming: 7 bases; junction bases outside the gene matches: 19. Germline CDR1 SGHNT, CDR2 YENEEA. The CDR3 spans 17 residues. In DNA form, the CDR3 reads TGTGCCAGCAGCGGGTTCCGGGACAGCCTCTCCGGGGGTGAAGCTTTCTTT. Translating gives CASSGFRDSLSGGEAFF. The variable domain in full, completed from reference TRBV11-3 and TRBJ1-1, reads EAGVVQSPRYKIIEKKQPVAFWCNPISGHNTLYWYLQNLGQGPELLIRYENEEAVDDSQLPKDRFSAERLKGVDSTLKIQPAELGDSAVYLCASSGFRDSLSGGEAFFGQGTRLTVV.

This clone was observed a handful of times. The V gene is TRBV3-1 (or the pseudogene TRBV3-2), the J gene TRBJ1-2, with D maybe TRBD1 (6 bases). Trimming removed 4 bases at V and 7 bases at J, with 19 bases between. This CDR3 region has 15 residues. Germline values: CDR1 LGHDT, CDR2 YNNKEL (reference sequence). The CDR3 bases are TGTGCCAGCAGCCCCCGGGACACTCCGACAGGTGGCTACACCTTC. Translated, it gives CASSPRDTPTGGYTF.

This chain links TRBV4-1 with TRBJ2-1; a possible D gene is TRBD1 (5 bases). The CDR3 is 15 residues long. Germline CDR1 MGHRA, CDR2 YSYEKL. V was trimmed by 1 base and J by 6 bases, leaving 13 bases between them. CDR3 amino acids: CASSQVQARRNEQFF. CDR3 in DNA: TGCGCCAGCAGCCAAGTACAGGCGCGTCGCAATGAGCAGTTCTTC.

The rearrangement uses TRBV10-1 and TRBJ2-7; TRBD1 matches at 7 bases. V trimming: 2 bases; J trimming: 4 bases; junction bases outside the gene matches: 23. The CDR3 spans 20 residues. Germline V gene data show CDR1 as WNHNN and CDR2 as SYGVQD (reference sequence). The chain's CDR3 is CASSEPVEIEGGAGEYEQYF. CDR3 coding DNA: TGCGCCAGCAGTGAGCCCGTGGAAATCGAAGGGGGCGCCGGGGAGTACGAGCAGTACTTC.

V is TRBV12-1 and J is TRBJ1-3; TRBD1, the D gene given by the table, was not confirmed from the DNA. TRBV12-1 is a pseudogene segment. This CDR3 is 14 amino acids long. The CDR3 nucleotides read TGTGCCAGCAAGTGCGACACCGCTGGAAACACCATATATTTT. It is translated as CASKCDTAGNTIYF.

V gene TRBV18 combines with J gene TRBJ1-1; no clear D. There are 14 residues in the CDR3. The germline CDR1 and CDR2 sequences are KGHSH and LQKENI. V lost 5 bases and J lost 5, with 15 bases in between. The CDR3 DNA follows: TGTGCCAGCTCAGCGACCGACTATAGGACTGAAGCTTTCTTT. Translating gives CASSATDYRTEAFF.

This rearrangement joins TRBV5-1 to TRBJ1-5, with 8 bases fitting TRBD1. CDR1 and CDR2 from the germline V gene are SGHRS and YFSETQ. Losses at the gene ends were 4 bases for V and 2 bases for J; bases not matched to a gene: 5. CDR3 length equals 15 residues. The CDR3 DNA is TGCGCCAGCAGCCTGACGGGACAGGGCAATCAGCCCCAGCATTTT. Translated, it gives CASSLTGQGNQPQHF. Full variable domain (missing parts from reference TRBV5-1 and TRBJ1-5): KAGVTQTPRYLIKTRGQQVTLSCSPISGHRSVSWYQQTPGQGLQFLFEYFSETQRNKGNFPGRFSGRQFSNSRSEMNVSTLELGDSALYLCASSLTGQGNQPQHFGDGTRLSIL.

This rearrangement joins TRBV6-2 or TRBV6-3 to TRBJ2-3; 11 positions agree with TRBD1. V was clipped by 6 bases and J by 2 bases; unmatched bases: 7. The CDR3 sequence is 16 residues long. Germline CDR1 reads MNHEY; CDR2 reads SVGEGT. In DNA, the CDR3 is TGTGCCAGCAGCCGAGGGGACAGGGGGTTCACAGATACGCAGTATTTT. Translating it yields CASSRGDRGFTDTQYF.

This clone appeared a few times. At one of its ends the junction is not consistent with the germline gene, which may arise from a read error. The chain couples TRBV2 to TRBJ2-7; the D gene is possibly TRBD1 (5 bases). Germline CDR1 SNHLY, CDR2 FYNNEI. The CDR3 totals 12 residues. The CDR3 DNA reads as TGTGCCAGCAGTGAAGGGGTGGGCAGGGTTGACTTC. It codes for CASSEGVGRVDF.

The genes are TRBV4-1 and TRBJ2-2; 14 bases line up with TRBD2. Germline CDR1 reads MGHRA; CDR2 reads YSYEKL. V was clipped by 2 bases and J by 6 bases; unmatched bases: 8. The CDR3 covers 18 residues. As DNA, the CDR3 is TGCGCCAGCAGCCAACGGACTAGCGGGAGGACACGATCCGGGGAGCTGTTTTTT. It yields the protein CASSQRTSGRTRSGELFF.

The chain links TRBV7-8 to TRBJ1-5, with TRBD1 matching 10 bases. V shed 2 bases, J shed 7 bases, and the junction held 5 bases outside the gene matches. CDR1 and CDR2 (germline): SGHVS, FQNEAQ. CDR3 length equals 15 residues. Here the CDR3 reads CASSLFGTGDQPQHF. Written as DNA, the CDR3 is TGTGCCAGCAGCTTATTCGGGACAGGGGACCAGCCCCAGCATTTT.

The CDR3 region is CASSFQGGSGTEAFF. CDR3 nucleotides: TGTGCCAGCAGCTTTCAGGGGGGTTCGGGCACTGAAGCTTTCTTT. The chain carries TRBV11-2 and TRBJ1-1, with TRBD1 identical over 7 bases. CDR3 length equals 15 residues. V lost 3 bases, J lost 4 bases, and 8 bases stayed unmatched. Germline CDR1 and CDR2: SGHAT and FQNNGV.

This clone was seen a single time. The chain uses TRBV3-1 (or the pseudogene TRBV3-2) and TRBJ2-1; 11 nucleotides agree with TRBD2. Germline-derived CDR1 and CDR2 are LGHDT and YNNKEL (reference sequence). This CDR3 has 15 residues. J lost 7 bases, V lost 1 base, and 3 bases had no gene match. The CDR3 region has the DNA TGTGCCAGCAGCCAAGCTAGCGGGAGGAGTAATGAGCAGTTCTTC. Protein: CASSQASGRSNEQFF.

V usage is TRBV5-1 and J usage is TRBJ1-6; TRBD1 aligns across 11 bases. Germline assignment: CDR1 SGHRS and CDR2 YFSETQ. CDR3 length equals 16 residues. V lost 2 bases and J lost 8; bases outside the gene matches: 6. DNA of the CDR3: TGCGCCAGCAGCTTAGCCCTGGGACAGGGGGATTCACCCCTCCACTTT. The encoded protein is CASSLALGQGDSPLHF.

The chain is built from TRBV2 and TRBJ2-4; 11 positions agree with TRBD1. CDR1 SNHLY and CDR2 FYNNEI come from the germline V gene. The J segment lost 4 bases and the V segment lost 6 bases, leaving 14 bases of the junction unmatched. The CDR3 is 18 amino acids. CDR3 protein: CASSAGTGGSYRKNIQYF. CDR3 in DNA: TGTGCCAGCAGCGCCGGGACAGGGGGTTCGTACAGGAAAAACATTCAGTACTTC.

This clone came up a few times. The genes are TRBV4-1 and TRBJ1-5; D is perhaps TRBD1 (5 bases). Between the trimmed V and J ends, which lost 4 bases and 0 bases, there was a span of 13 bases. CDR1 is MGHRA and CDR2 is YSYEKL in the germline V gene. The CDR3 extends over 16 amino acids. CDR3 nucleotides: TGCGCCAGCAGCCTTAGTCCGACAGCTAGCAATCAGCCCCAGCATTTT. Amino acids: CASSLSPTASNQPQHF.

The chain combines TRBV4-1 with TRBJ2-7; TRBD2 might be the D (5 bases). Trimming cost V 8 bases and J 5 bases, with 16 bases left between them. The CDR3 has 13 residues. CDR1 and CDR2 from the germline V gene are MGHRA and YSYEKL. The CDR3 nucleotides read TGCGCCAGCCTCGAGAAGAGGGAAAACGAGCAGTACTTC. Protein sequence: CASLEKRENEQYF.

The chain couples TRBV7-2 to TRBJ1-3; D remains unclear. The CDR3 is made up of 16 amino acids. Germline V CDR1 and CDR2: SGHTA, FQGNSA. V shed 1 base and J shed 0 bases, with 10 bases lying between them. The CDR3 coding sequence is TGTGCCAGCAGCTTAGTACCCCCAGACTCTGGAAACACCATATATTTT. Translating it yields CASSLVPPDSGNTIYF.

The chain has TRBV6-1 and TRBJ2-5, with D perhaps TRBD2 (7 bases). The CDR3 covers 16 residues. Trimming cost V 4 bases and J 3 bases, with 18 bases left between them. Germline CDR1 is MNHNS and CDR2 is SASEGT. The CDR3 coding sequence is TGTGCCAGCAGTGCGGGGGGCCTCGGATCCAAAGAGACCCAGTACTTC. It is translated as CASSAGGLGSKETQYF.